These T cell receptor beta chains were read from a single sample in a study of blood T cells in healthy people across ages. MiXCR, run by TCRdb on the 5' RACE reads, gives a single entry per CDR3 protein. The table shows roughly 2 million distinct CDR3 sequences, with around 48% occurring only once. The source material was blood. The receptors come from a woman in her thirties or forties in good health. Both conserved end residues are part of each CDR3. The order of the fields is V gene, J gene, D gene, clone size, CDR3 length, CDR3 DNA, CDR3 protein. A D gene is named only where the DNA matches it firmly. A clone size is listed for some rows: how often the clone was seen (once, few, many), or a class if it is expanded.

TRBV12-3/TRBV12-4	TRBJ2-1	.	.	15	TGTGCCAGCAGCCCAAGAGGGAACAACTACAATGAGCAGTTCTTC	CASSPRGNNYNEQFF
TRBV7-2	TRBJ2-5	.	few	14	TGTGCCAGCAGCTTAACTCCCGGGCCGGGGACCCAGTACTTC	CASSLTPGPGTQYF
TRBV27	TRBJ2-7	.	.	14	TGTGCCAGCAGTTTTCTCCAGAGCTCCTACGAGCAGTACTTC	CASSFLQSSYEQYF
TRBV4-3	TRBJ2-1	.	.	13	TGCGCCAGCAGCCAAGCCCACGGGCTAGAGCAGTTCTTC	CASSQAHGLEQFF
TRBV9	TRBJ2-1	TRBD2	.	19	TGTGCCAGCAGCCCCGAAGTTCCCTCAACTAGCGGGCGAAGGAATGAGCAGTTCTTC	CASSPEVPSTSGRRNEQFF
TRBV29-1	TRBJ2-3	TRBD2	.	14	TGCAGCGCTCCGACTAGCGGGGGAAGAGATACGCAGTATTTT	CSAPTSGGRDTQYF
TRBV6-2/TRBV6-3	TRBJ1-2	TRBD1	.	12	TGTGCCAGCACGGGACAGGGTATACTTGGCACCTTC	CASTGQGILGTF
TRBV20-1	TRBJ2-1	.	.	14	TGCAGTGCTAGTCGAGGGGTGTTCTACAATGAGCAGTTCTTC	CSASRGVFYNEQFF
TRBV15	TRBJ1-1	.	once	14	TGTGCCACCAGCAGAGTTGGGTGGGGGAGTGAAGCTTTCTTT	CATSRVGWGSEAFF
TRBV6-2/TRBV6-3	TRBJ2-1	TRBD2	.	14	TGTGCCAGCAGACCGGGGGGATCCAGGGATGAGCAGTTCTTC	CASRPGGSRDEQFF
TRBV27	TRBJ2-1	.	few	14	TGTGCCAGCAGTTTATTGGGCAGGGGCGATGAGCAGTTCTTC	CASSLLGRGDEQFF
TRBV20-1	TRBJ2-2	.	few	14	TGCAGTGCTTCCCCCCGGGCAGTCACCGGGGAGCTGTTTTTT	CSASPRAVTGELFF
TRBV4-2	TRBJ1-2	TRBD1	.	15	TGTGCCAGCGGCCAAGGGACAGCAGATAACTATGGCTACACCTTC	CASGQGTADNYGYTF
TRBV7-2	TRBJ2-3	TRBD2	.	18	TGTGCCAGCAGCTTAGCGGCGGCGGGGGGGAGTAGCACAGATACGCAGTATTTT	CASSLAAAGGSSTDTQYF
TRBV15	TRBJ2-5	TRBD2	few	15	TGTGCCACCAGCGGCCGGACTAGCGCGCAAGAGACCCAGTACTTC	CATSGRTSAQETQYF